A selection of T cell receptor beta chains follows, all from one sample in a study of T cell responses to AZD1222 COVID-19 vaccine. Profiled with immunoSEQ multiplex PCR; TCRdb holds only in-frame clones, not every one. This sample has 100,000 to 150,000 clones, with about 85% found just once. The source was peripheral blood, collected 28 days after the second AZD1222 dose. These receptors all stem from an adult who received the AZD1222 COVID-19 vaccine. The CDR3 runs from the conserved cysteine through the conserved F or W. Fields, in order: D gene, V gene, J gene, CDR3 protein. A D gene is named only where the DNA matches it firmly.

D: TRBD2
V: TRBV7-8
J: TRBJ2-7
CDR3: CATGSGGAGGYEQYF

D: TRBD1
V: TRBV6-2/TRBV6-3
J: TRBJ2-7
CDR3: CASSYSWDSYEQYF

D: NA
V: TRBV7-9
J: TRBJ1-2
CDR3: CASSLADGPNYGYTF

D: TRBD1
V: TRBV4-1
J: TRBJ1-2
CDR3: CASSQGDRGINYGYTF

D: NA
V: TRBV19
J: TRBJ1-4
CDR3: CASSIPLSGATNEKLFF

D: NA
V: TRBV5-1
J: TRBJ1-1
CDR3: CASNDPGNTEAFF

D: NA
V: TRBV6-5
J: TRBJ1-2
CDR3: CASSGRVIYGYTF

D: TRBD1
V: TRBV5-8
J: TRBJ2-3
CDR3: CASSSGTGEADTQYF

D: TRBD1
V: TRBV28
J: TRBJ1-5
CDR3: CASSPPGTGTYINNQPQHF

D: NA
V: TRBV3-1/TRBV3-2
J: TRBJ2-6
CDR3: CASSQVGQPRRGANVLTF

D: NA
V: TRBV15
J: TRBJ1-4
CDR3: CATSTQTTNEKLFF

D: NA
V: TRBV6-7
J: TRBJ1-2
CDR3: CASNHSSRAYPGYTF

D: TRBD1
V: TRBV7-2
J: TRBJ1-2
CDR3: CASSLSAQGTGYTF

D: NA
V: TRBV27
J: TRBJ1-2
CDR3: CASSFRANYGYTF

D: NA
V: TRBV7-9
J: TRBJ1-6
CDR3: CASSPQGSGDSPLHF

D: TRBD2
V: TRBV6-4
J: TRBJ2-3
CDR3: CASSLLAGGPDTQYF

D: NA
V: TRBV15
J: TRBJ2-2
CDR3: CATSARGTGELFF

D: NA
V: TRBV3-1/TRBV3-2
J: TRBJ2-1
CDR3: CASSQAGDAYNEQFF

D: TRBD1
V: TRBV7-2
J: TRBJ1-1
CDR3: CASSLVSAGGGTEAFF

D: NA
V: TRBV19
J: TRBJ1-5
CDR3: CASSPKGQTNQPQHF

D: TRBD1
V: TRBV2
J: TRBJ2-3
CDR3: CASRLGQGVDTQYF

D: TRBD2
V: TRBV7-2
J: TRBJ2-7
CDR3: CASSLSGAIYEQYF

D: NA
V: TRBV4-2
J: TRBJ2-3
CDR3: CASSQDSSGADTQYF

D: NA
V: TRBV5-1
J: TRBJ2-7
CDR3: CASSLGVGEQYF

D: NA
V: TRBV12-3/TRBV12-4
J: TRBJ2-7
CDR3: CASSRGGWEQYF

D: NA
V: TRBV5-1
J: TRBJ1-3
CDR3: CASSLGDNSGNTIYF

D: TRBD1
V: TRBV9
J: TRBJ2-2
CDR3: CASSMTGTANTGELFF

D: TRBD1
V: TRBV5-1
J: TRBJ1-1
CDR3: CASSSGTGGTEAFF

D: NA
V: TRBV3-1/TRBV3-2
J: TRBJ1-2
CDR3: CASSQGSGSYGYTF

D: NA
V: TRBV7-8
J: TRBJ1-2
CDR3: CASSLVGGGVDGYTF

D: NA
V: TRBV7-9
J: TRBJ2-3
CDR3: CASSRTGTSTDTQYF

D: NA
V: TRBV7-2
J: TRBJ2-7
CDR3: CASSPPGLSYEQYF

D: NA
V: TRBV15
J: TRBJ2-1
CDR3: CATSREGKSSYNEQFF

D: TRBD1
V: TRBV5-1
J: TRBJ2-5
CDR3: CASSSGGEETQYF

D: TRBD1
V: TRBV7-9
J: TRBJ1-2
CDR3: CASSLADRDYGYTF

D: TRBD1
V: TRBV27
J: TRBJ2-7
CDR3: CASSRQGNYEQYF

D: NA
V: TRBV10-3
J: TRBJ2-3
CDR3: CAISEGASDTQYF

D: TRBD2
V: TRBV5-1
J: TRBJ2-7
CDR3: CASSLELLSSGGAYEQYF

D: TRBD1
V: TRBV7-3
J: TRBJ2-7
CDR3: CASSFRDRGNKQYF

D: NA
V: TRBV7-9
J: TRBJ2-5
CDR3: CASSLNSMETQYF

D: NA
V: TRBV5-1
J: TRBJ1-3
CDR3: CASSLDTSGNTIYF

D: NA
V: TRBV5-1
J: TRBJ2-1
CDR3: CASSFMANEQFF